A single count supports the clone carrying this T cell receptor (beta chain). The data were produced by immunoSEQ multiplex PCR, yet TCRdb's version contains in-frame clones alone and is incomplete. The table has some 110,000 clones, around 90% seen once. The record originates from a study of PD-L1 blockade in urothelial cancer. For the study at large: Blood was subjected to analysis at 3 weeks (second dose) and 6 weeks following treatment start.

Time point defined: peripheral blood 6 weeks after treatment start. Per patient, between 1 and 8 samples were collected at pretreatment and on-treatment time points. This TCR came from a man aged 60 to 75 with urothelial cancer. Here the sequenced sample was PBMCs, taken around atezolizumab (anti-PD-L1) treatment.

The CDR3 DNA follows: TGTGCCTGCCGGATGGCGGGACCCTCCAGGGAGCAGTTCTTC. The encoded protein is CACRMAGPSREQFF. The gene calls are TRBV7-8 and TRBJ2-1, with a tentative D call TRBD2 (6 bases). Trimming cost V 11 bases and J 10 bases, with 24 bases left between them. Germline values: CDR1 SGHVS, CDR2 FQNEAQ. CDR3 size: 14 residues.